This section outlines one T cell receptor (beta chain) sequence together with its context. Its antigen remains unidentified. This CDR3 has 15 residues. The ends were cut back, 7 bases at V and 8 bases at J, with 21 bases in the middle. Separate cDNA molecules each had unique molecular identifiers attached to them. Each CDR3 protein is one row after TCRdb ran MiXCR on the 5' RACE reads. The profile shows 70,000 to 85,000 distinct CDR3 sequences, 10% to 15% of them singletons. This record belongs to a study of early T cells in non-severe SARS-CoV-2 infection. Study-wide context: Sequencing was performed on bulk RNA from unsorted whole blood, leaving chains unpaired.

Notes on the study in general: Clonotype matching in VDJdb favored anti-spike CD8 responses and did not capture private and CD4 specificities.

The sample was whole blood, taken at baseline. This TCR came from an adult who was a healthcare worker with PCR-confirmed SARS-CoV-2 infection or an uninfected control (not recorded which). The donor label of this sample is uncertain. The chain combines TRBV12-3 or TRBV12-4 with TRBJ2-4; D not resolved. CDR3 amino acids: CASTVGYSRQDIQYF. CDR3 DNA: TGTGCCAGCACCGTAGGGTACAGCCGCCAGGACATTCAGTACTTC.